The 21 T cell receptor beta chains in this list originate from one sample, sequenced in a study of shared clonotypes between healthy human individuals. Measured with immunoSEQ multiplex PCR; TCRdb has only the in-frame clones, and not every one. The repertoire has roughly 640,000 clones, about 74% of them found once; the top ten carry approximately 1.6%. The material sequenced was memory CD4+ T cells sorted from blood. Noted subset: CD45RA-negative fraction. The source of these receptors is a woman in her twenties or thirties in good health.

This chain uses TRBV19 with TRBJ1-3; 8 nucleotides line up with TRBD1. CDR1 is LNHDA, CDR2 SQIVND, per germline (reference sequence). The CDR3 runs 14 residues. The V and J ends lost 6 bases and 2 bases, in that order; junction bases with no gene match: 3. DNA for the CDR3: TGTGCCAGTAGCCTGACAGGGGCTGGAAACACCATATATTTT. Translating gives CASSLTGAGNTIYF.

This clone was counted once. The chain has TRBV10-2 and TRBJ2-5; 7 positions match TRBD1. CDR1 is WSHSY, CDR2 SAAADI, per germline. This CDR3 is 14 amino acids long. Trimming cost V 4 bases and J 2 bases; bases outside gene matches: 4. This CDR3 is CASSAGQAQETQYF. DNA of the CDR3: TGCGCCAGCAGTGCCGGACAGGCGCAAGAGACCCAGTACTTC.

This clone was recorded once. The chain has TRBV1 and TRBJ2-3; TRBD2 was called by the table and not checked on the DNA. TRBV1 is a documented pseudogene. The CDR3 spans 16 residues. CDR3 residues: CTSSQDDREGPDTQYF. The DNA of the CDR3 is TGCACCAGCAGCCAAGATGACCGGGAGGGCCCGGATACGCAGTATTTT.

This chain links TRBV6-6 with TRBJ1-1, with 9 bases that match TRBD1. The CDR3 consists of 15 residues. J lost 8 bases, V lost 7 bases, and 14 bases had no gene match. Looked up from germline, CDR1 is MNHNY and CDR2 is SVGAGI (reference sequence). Here the CDR3 reads CASIPGQGFFREAFF. Written as DNA, the CDR3 is TGTGCCAGCATCCCGGGACAGGGTTTTTTCAGAGAAGCTTTCTTT.

This clone has only a few counts. V gene TRBV19 combines with J gene TRBJ2-7, with 11 bases that match TRBD2. Per germline, CDR1 LNHDA and CDR2 SQIVND (reference sequence). The trim removed 7 bases at V and 6 bases at J, leaving 2 bases unmatched. This CDR3 spans 12 amino acids. The CDR3, as DNA: TGTGCCAGTACCGGACTAGCGGGCGAGCAGTACTTC. This codes for CASTGLAGEQYF.

V gene TRBV7-8 combines with J gene TRBJ2-5, with D uncertain. V was pared by 1 base and J by 3 bases, with 6 bases between. This CDR3 has 13 residues. Germline V lookup: CDR1 SGHVS, CDR2 FQNEAQ. Here the CDR3 reads CASSLGIEETQYF. CDR3 in DNA: TGTGCCAGCAGCTTAGGTATAGAAGAGACCCAGTACTTC.

V is TRBV27 and J is TRBJ2-7, with 8 nucleotides matching TRBD2. This CDR3 region has 15 residues. J gave up 6 bases and V 8 bases, and 15 bases lay outside the gene matches. Looked up from germline, CDR1 is MNHEY and CDR2 is SMNVEV (reference sequence). The CDR3 bases are TGTGCCAGCTCAAAAACTAGCGGTATCCCGGGCGAGCAGTACTTC. Protein product: CASSKTSGIPGEQYF.

The genes are TRBV28 and TRBJ1-2; no clear D gene. Trimming took 1 base from V and 2 from J, leaving 11 bases between them. The CDR3 is 15 residues long. Per germline, CDR1 MDHEN and CDR2 SYDVKM. CDR3 amino acids: CASSLYPQGNYGYTF. The CDR3 DNA sequence: TGTGCCAGCAGTTTATACCCCCAAGGGAACTATGGCTACACCTTC.

This chain uses TRBV18 with TRBJ2-3, with D perhaps matching TRBD1 or TRBD2 (5 bases each). This CDR3 comprises 14 residues. The V gene lost 1 base and the J gene lost 4 bases, with 9 bases spanning the gap. The germline V gene has CDR1 KGHSH and CDR2 LQKENI. The CDR3 DNA reads TGTGCCAGCTCACCACGGGGGTGGTCAGATACGCAGTATTTT. This encodes CASSPRGWSDTQYF.

The chain uses TRBV28 and TRBJ1-5; TRBD1 might be the D (6 bases). The CDR3 consists of 14 residues. Germline-derived CDR1 and CDR2 are MDHEN and SYDVKM. Between the trimmed V and J ends, which lost 6 bases and 3 bases, there was a span of 12 bases. The CDR3 sequence is CASRHRGLNQPQHF. Here the CDR3 DNA reads TGTGCCAGCAGGCATCGGGGGCTCAATCAGCCCCAGCATTTT.

The chain recombines TRBV10-3 with TRBJ2-7; the match to TRBD1 covers 7 bases. Trimming took 6 bases from V and 6 from J; bases not matched to a gene: 8. Germline V gene sequence: CDR1 ENHRY, CDR2 SYGVKD. The CDR3 loop spans 13 amino acids. This chain's CDR3 is CAIRATGEGEQYF. The CDR3 DNA sequence: TGTGCCATCAGAGCCACAGGGGAAGGCGAGCAGTACTTC.

The CDR3, as DNA: TGTGCCAGCAGCCACCGCGTCGAGGGGGCGAGGGTAGGCTACACCTTC. Encoded protein: CASSHRVEGARVGYTF. The V gene is TRBV16, the J gene TRBJ1-2, with 7 positions matching TRBD1. V lost 3 bases and J lost 8; bases outside the gene matches: 15. The length of the CDR3 is 16 residues. Germline CDR1 KGHSY, CDR2 FQNENV.

The chain combines TRBV2 with TRBJ1-2; TRBD1 matches at 7 bases. The CDR3 length is 13 residues. The V gene end was trimmed by 5 bases and the J gene end by 7 bases; junction bases not matched to a gene: 7. Germline V gene data show CDR1 as SNHLY and CDR2 as FYNNEI. DNA for the CDR3: TGTGCCAGCAGTAGGGACAGAGAAGGTGGCTACACCTTC. Translation: CASSRDREGGYTF.

The V and J genes are TRBV5-5 and TRBJ1-2; a possible D gene is TRBD1 (6 bases). V was shortened by 0 bases and J by 8 bases, with 20 bases between the two germline ends. The CDR3 length is 16 residues. Germline V gene data show CDR1 as SGHKS and CDR2 as YYEKEE (reference sequence). CDR3 coding DNA: TGTGCCAGCAGCTTGGTGGGGGCGCTCCACATGTTCGGCTACACCTTC. This gives the protein CASSLVGALHMFGYTF.

This chain joins TRBV6-5 and TRBJ2-7, with 9 bases matching TRBD2. The germline CDR1 and CDR2 sequences are MNHEY and SVGAGI. The CDR3 runs 16 residues. With 0 bases clipped from V and 3 bases from J, the junction kept 6 bases outside the gene matches. The DNA of the CDR3 is TGTGCCAGCAGTTACTCCGGGCTAGCGGGGAGCTACGAGCAGTACTTC. Its translation: CASSYSGLAGSYEQYF.

The CDR3 region is CASSLSGIEQFF. The DNA of the CDR3 is TGTGCCAGCAGCTTGTCAGGGATAGAGCAGTTCTTC. The gene calls are TRBV5-6 and TRBJ2-1; the D gene is possibly TRBD1 (5 bases). The CDR3 runs 12 residues. V lost 1 base and J 10 bases, leaving 9 bases between the germline ends. CDR1 and CDR2 (germline): SGHDT, YYEEEE.

This clone was counted a few times. J is TRBJ1-5 and V is TRBV6-1; a weak D match, TRBD1 (5 bases). V was pared by 4 bases and J by 9 bases, with 13 bases between. The CDR3 spans 13 residues. In germline, CDR1 is MNHNS, CDR2 SASEGT. In DNA form, the CDR3 reads TGTGCCAGCAGTGGTACCCTGGGGGGGCCCCAGCATTTT. Translation gives CASSGTLGGPQHF.

V usage is TRBV6-1 and J usage is TRBJ1-3; TRBD1 matches at 7 bases. Germline V gene data show CDR1 as MNHNS and CDR2 as SASEGT. This CDR3 is 15 amino acids long. J lost 3 bases, V lost 1 base, and 3 bases had no gene match. The DNA for the CDR3 is TGTGCCAGCAGTGAAGTACAGGGGTTTGGAAACACCATATATTTT. Encoded protein: CASSEVQGFGNTIYF.

The gene calls are TRBV2 and TRBJ1-4; tentative D call: TRBD1 (6 bases). The CDR3 runs 15 residues. Trimming cost V 5 bases and J 0 bases, with 10 bases left between them. Germline assignment: CDR1 SNHLY and CDR2 FYNNEI. The CDR3 loop is CASSRQEATNEKLFF. Here the CDR3 DNA reads TGTGCCAGCAGTAGACAGGAAGCAACTAATGAAAAACTGTTTTTT.

In the case of this clone: Other DNA sequences within the sample encode an identical CDR3. This chain connects TRBV28 to TRBJ1-2; a possible D gene is TRBD1 (6 bases). Trimming removed 7 bases at V and 4 bases at J, with 10 bases between. The V gene's germline CDR1 is MDHEN and CDR2 SYDVKM. The CDR3 covers 12 residues. The CDR3 reads CASTDRLYGYTF. The DNA of the CDR3 is TGTGCCAGCACCGACAGGCTCTATGGCTACACCTTC.

This clone was detected once. The rearrangement uses TRBV14 and TRBJ2-3, with 10 bases matching TRBD2. V lost 0 bases, J lost 10 bases, and 13 bases stayed unmatched. The germline gives CDR1 SGHDN, CDR2 FVKESK. The CDR3 contains 17 residues. The CDR3 region has the DNA TGTGCCAGCAGCCAAGATCTCGCCCCATCAGCGGGGGGGGCGCAGTATTTT. Its translation is CASSQDLAPSAGGAQYF.